Below are 16 T cell receptor beta chains sequenced from a single sample in a study of blood T cell repertoires in COVID-19. Sequencing used immunoSEQ multiplex PCR; TCRdb keeps in-frame clones, though not all of them. The sample has around 150,000 clones; over 70% are singletons. Sequences were obtained from peripheral blood. These receptors came from a man between 65 and 85 years old with acute or convalescent COVID-19.

The J gene is TRBJ1-1, the V gene TRBV9; perhaps TRBD1 as D (6 bases). The germline V gene encodes CDR1 SGDLS and CDR2 YYNGEE. This CDR3 is 17 amino acids long. Trimming took off 0 bases at V and 0 bases at J, with 15 bases between the two ends. The CDR3 DNA sequence: TGTGCCAGCAGCGTAGCCGGATCCACAGGGTTGAACACTGAAGCTTTCTTT. Its translation: CASSVAGSTGLNTEAFF.

Comment on this clone: Other DNA sequences in the sample encode the same CDR3. J is TRBJ2-5 and V is TRBV5-1; 10 positions match TRBD2. Germline CDR1 SGHRS, CDR2 YFSETQ. Trimming took 0 bases from V and 2 from J; bases not matched to a gene: 4. This CDR3 spans 16 amino acids. In DNA, the CDR3 is TGCGCCAGCAGCTTGGGGTTAGCGGGGGGACAAGAGACCCAGTACTTC. Protein product: CASSLGLAGGQETQYF.

The V and J genes are TRBV6-4 and TRBJ1-2, with 10 nucleotides matching TRBD1. CDR3 length equals 15 residues. Germline CDR1 is MRHNA and CDR2 is SNTAGT. V shed 8 bases, J shed 4 bases, and the junction held 10 bases outside the gene matches. The chain's CDR3 is CASRPGQGNPYGYTF. Written as DNA, the CDR3 is TGTGCCAGCCGACCGGGACAGGGGAATCCCTATGGCTACACCTTC.

The chain couples TRBV2 to TRBJ2-5, with D possibly matching TRBD2 (5 bases). The germline gives CDR1 SNHLY, CDR2 FYNNEI. The length of the CDR3 is 12 residues. V was clipped by 7 bases and J by 7 bases, with 13 bases between them. This CDR3 reads CASMRVDGTQYF. As DNA, the CDR3 is TGTGCCAGCATGCGGGTGGACGGGACCCAGTACTTC.

The chain has TRBV7-9 and TRBJ2-1; possible D gene TRBD2, 6 bases. The V and J ends lost 4 bases and 4 bases respectively, with 14 bases between them. This CDR3 region has 15 residues. Looked up from germline, CDR1 is SEHNR and CDR2 is FQNEAQ (reference sequence). The CDR3: CASSSPGAPYNEQFF. The CDR3 DNA is TGTGCCAGCAGCTCCCCGGGAGCCCCATACAATGAGCAGTTCTTC.

The CDR3 DNA is TGCGCCAGCAGTGAGTTGACAGTTTCCGAGCAGTACTTC. This gives the protein CASSELTVSEQYF. The rearrangement links TRBV10-1 to TRBJ2-7; D is possibly TRBD1 (5 bases). The germline V and J ends were trimmed by 1 base and 6 bases, with 10 bases remaining between them. Per the germline V gene, CDR1 is WNHNN and CDR2 is SYGVQD (reference sequence). The CDR3 spans 13 residues.

V and J are TRBV5-4 and TRBJ1-4; TRBD1 agrees at 8 bases. Unmatched junction bases numbered 5, after V lost 3 bases and J lost 4 bases. The CDR3 runs 15 residues. Germline CDR1 SGHNT, CDR2 YYREEE (reference sequence). CDR3: CASSYRQGINEKLFF. CDR3 DNA sequence: TGTGCCAGCAGCTACCGACAGGGGATTAATGAAAAACTGTTTTTT. The variable domain in full, completed from reference TRBV5-4 and TRBJ1-4, reads ETGVTQSPTHLIKTRGQQVTLRCSSQSGHNTVSWYQQALGQGPQFIFQYYREEENGRGNFPPRFSGLQFPNYSSELNVNALELDDSALYLCASSYRQGINEKLFFGSGTQLSVL.

The chain uses TRBV7-9 and TRBJ1-2, with 8 bases aligning to TRBD1. The junction had 7 bases not matched to a gene; V was cut back by 5 bases and J by 5 bases. CDR3 length: 14 amino acids. The germline CDR1 and CDR2 sequences are SEHNR and FQNEAQ (reference sequence). DNA for the CDR3: TGTGCCAGCAGCGTATCGGACAGGGAATATGGCTACACCTTC. Translating it yields CASSVSDREYGYTF.

The chain employs TRBV5-1 and TRBJ2-7; D not certain. The CDR3 consists of 14 residues. Between the trimmed V and J ends, which lost 0 bases and 1 base, there was a span of 8 bases. CDR1 and CDR2 from the germline V gene are SGHRS and YFSETQ. In DNA, the CDR3 is TGCGCCAGCAGCTTGGGACAACAATCCTACGAGCAGTACTTC. This codes for CASSLGQQSYEQYF. The full variable domain, completed using reference TRBV5-1 and TRBJ2-7, is KAGVTQTPRYLIKTRGQQVTLSCSPISGHRSVSWYQQTPGQGLQFLFEYFSETQRNKGNFPGRFSGRQFSNSRSEMNVSTLELGDSALYLCASSLGQQSYEQYFGPGTRLTVT.

The CDR3 sequence is CASGLTSDGRGEKLFF. DNA of the CDR3: TGTGCTAGTGGTTTGACCTCGGACGGCCGGGGAGAAAAACTGTTTTTT. The V gene is TRBV12-5, the J gene TRBJ1-4, with D hard to call. The length of the CDR3 is 16 residues. Germline CDR1 and CDR2: LGHNT and FRNRAP. Trimming removed 2 bases from V and 8 bases from J, with 18 bases in between.

The gene calls are TRBV10-2 and TRBJ1-3, with TRBD1 matching 7 bases. The CDR3 is made up of 13 amino acids. J lost 2 bases, V lost 10 bases, and 5 bases had no gene match. The germline gives CDR1 WSHSY, CDR2 SAAADI. The CDR3 spells CATNQGAGNTIYF. The DNA for the CDR3 is TGCGCCACCAATCAGGGGGCTGGAAACACCATATATTTT.

The count of this clone is one. The J gene is TRBJ1-4, the V gene TRBV2, with D possibly TRBD1 on 5 matching bases. This CDR3 is 15 amino acids long. V was trimmed by 7 bases and J by 8 bases, leaving 20 bases between them. Germline CDR1 and CDR2: SNHLY and FYNNEI. In DNA form, the CDR3 reads TGTGCCAGCACTCGTACACCTTCTCAGGGAGAAAAACTGTTTTTT. It encodes CASTRTPSQGEKLFF.

The table lists this clone with a few counts. This chain uses TRBV19 with TRBJ1-3; D remains ambiguous. CDR1 and CDR2 from the germline V gene are LNHDA and SQIVND (reference sequence). This CDR3 is built from 12 residues. Trimming stripped 6 bases from V and 2 bases from J, with 5 bases between. The CDR3 DNA sequence: TGTGCCAGTAGCCGAGCTGGAAACACCATATATTTT. Amino acids: CASSRAGNTIYF.

The chain combines TRBV6-5 with TRBJ2-7; perhaps TRBD1 as D (5 bases). V shed 0 bases and J shed 5 bases, with 5 bases lying between them. The V gene's germline CDR1 is MNHEY and CDR2 SVGAGI. CDR3 length: 12 amino acids. CDR3 DNA: TGTGCCAGCAGTTACTCAGGGGACGAGCAGTACTTC. Amino acid sequence: CASSYSGDEQYF.

The V gene is TRBV9, the J gene TRBJ2-7; 8 bases are shared with TRBD1. The length of the CDR3 is 14 residues. Per germline, CDR1 SGDLS and CDR2 YYNGEE. Trimming at V came to 4 bases and at J to 5 bases, leaving 8 bases not matched to a gene. CDR3 DNA: TGTGCCAGCAGCAAAAGGACAGGGATGAACGAGCAGTACTTC. It is translated as CASSKRTGMNEQYF.

This clone showed up just once. The chain uses TRBV9 and TRBJ1-1; D ambiguous. The germline V gene has CDR1 SGDLS and CDR2 YYNGEE. V lost 2 bases to trimming and J lost 6 bases, with 17 bases between them. This CDR3 is 15 amino acids long. The CDR3 DNA sequence: TGTGCCAGCAGCGTTGGCGGGTTGGCGGTCGCTGAAGCTTTCTTT. This encodes CASSVGGLAVAEAFF.